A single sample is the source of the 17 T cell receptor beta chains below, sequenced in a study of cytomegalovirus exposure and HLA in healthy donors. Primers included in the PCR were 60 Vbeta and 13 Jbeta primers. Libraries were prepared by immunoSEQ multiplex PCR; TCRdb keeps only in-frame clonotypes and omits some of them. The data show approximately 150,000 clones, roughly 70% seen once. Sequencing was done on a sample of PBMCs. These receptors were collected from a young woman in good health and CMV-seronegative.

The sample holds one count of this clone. Here the CDR3 DNA reads TGTGCCAGCAGCACCGGGACTAGGGATTACAATGAGCAGTTCTTC. Amino acids: CASSTGTRDYNEQFF. J is TRBJ2-1 and V is TRBV7-3; 8 bases match TRBD2. J was trimmed by 4 bases and V by 5 bases; bases with no gene match: 7. The germline CDR1 and CDR2 sequences are SGHTA and FQGTGA. This CDR3 comprises 15 residues.

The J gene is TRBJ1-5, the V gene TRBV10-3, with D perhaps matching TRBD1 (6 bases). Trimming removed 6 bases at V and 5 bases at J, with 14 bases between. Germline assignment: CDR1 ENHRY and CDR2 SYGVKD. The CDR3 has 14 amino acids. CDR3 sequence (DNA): TGTGCCATCAGCGAACAGGGACGGGATCAGCCCCAGCATTTT. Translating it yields CAISEQGRDQPQHF.

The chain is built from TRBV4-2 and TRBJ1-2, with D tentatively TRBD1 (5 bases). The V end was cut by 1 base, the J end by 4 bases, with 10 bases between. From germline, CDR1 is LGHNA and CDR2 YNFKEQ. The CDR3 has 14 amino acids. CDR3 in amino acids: CASSQGGRRYGYTF. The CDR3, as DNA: TGTGCCAGCAGCCAAGGGGGGAGGCGCTATGGCTACACCTTC.

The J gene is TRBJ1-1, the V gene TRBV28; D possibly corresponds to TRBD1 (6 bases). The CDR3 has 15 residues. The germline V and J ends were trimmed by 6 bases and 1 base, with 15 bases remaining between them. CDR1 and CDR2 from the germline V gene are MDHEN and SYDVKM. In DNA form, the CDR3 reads TGTGCCAGCAGAATAAACAGGGCATGGAACACTGAAGCTTTCTTT. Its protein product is CASRINRAWNTEAFF.

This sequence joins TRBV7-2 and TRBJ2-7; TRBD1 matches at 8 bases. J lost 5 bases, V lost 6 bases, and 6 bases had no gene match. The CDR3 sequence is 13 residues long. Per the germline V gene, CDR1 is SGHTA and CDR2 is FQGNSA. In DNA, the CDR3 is TGTGCCAGCAGGCGGGACAGGCACGACGAGCAGTACTTC. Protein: CASRRDRHDEQYF.

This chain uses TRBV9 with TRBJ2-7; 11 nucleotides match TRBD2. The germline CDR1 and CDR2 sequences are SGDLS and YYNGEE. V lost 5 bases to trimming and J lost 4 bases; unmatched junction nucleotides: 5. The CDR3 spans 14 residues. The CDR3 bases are TGTGCCAGCAGTCTAGCGGGAGGTTCTTACGAGCAGTACTTC. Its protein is CASSLAGGSYEQYF. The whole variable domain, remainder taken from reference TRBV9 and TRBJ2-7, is DSGVTQTPKHLITATGQRVTLRCSPRSGDLSVYWYQQSLDQGLQFLIQYYNGEERAKGNILERFSAQQFPDLHSELNLSSLELGDSALYFCASSLAGGSYEQYFGPGTRLTVT.

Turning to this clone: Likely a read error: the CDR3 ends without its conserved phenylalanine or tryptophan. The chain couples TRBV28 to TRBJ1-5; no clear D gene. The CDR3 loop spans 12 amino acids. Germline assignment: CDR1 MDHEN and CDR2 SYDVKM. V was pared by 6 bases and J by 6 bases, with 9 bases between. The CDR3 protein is CASSTPSQPQHY. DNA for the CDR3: TGTGCCAGCAGCACTCCTAGTCAGCCCCAGCATTAT.

The CDR3 coding sequence is TGTGCCAGCAGACGGGACTTAAGCACAGATACGCAGTATTTT. Its protein product is CASRRDLSTDTQYF. The chain carries TRBV27 and TRBJ2-3, with D possibly matching TRBD2 (6 bases). Germline CDR1 reads MNHEY; CDR2 reads SMNVEV (reference sequence). The germline V and J ends were trimmed by 6 bases and 0 bases, with 10 bases remaining between them. The CDR3 has 14 residues.

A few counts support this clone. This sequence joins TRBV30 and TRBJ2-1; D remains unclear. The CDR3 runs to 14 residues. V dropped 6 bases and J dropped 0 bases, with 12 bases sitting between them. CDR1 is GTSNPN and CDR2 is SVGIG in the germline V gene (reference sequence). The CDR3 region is CACPIPSSYNEQFF. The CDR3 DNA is TGTGCCTGTCCAATCCCGAGCTCCTACAATGAGCAGTTCTTC.

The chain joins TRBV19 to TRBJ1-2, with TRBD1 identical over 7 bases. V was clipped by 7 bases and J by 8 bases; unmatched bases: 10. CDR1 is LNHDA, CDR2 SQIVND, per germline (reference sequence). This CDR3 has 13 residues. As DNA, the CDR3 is TGTGCCAGTAATACGGGACAGCGGTGGGGCTACACCTTC. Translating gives CASNTGQRWGYTF. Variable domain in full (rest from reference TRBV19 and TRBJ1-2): DGGITQSPKYLFRKEGQNVTLSCEQNLNHDAMYWYRQDPGQGLRLIYYSQIVNDFQKGDIAEGYSVSREKKESFPLTVTSAQKNPTAFYLCASNTGQRWGYTFGSGTRLTVV.

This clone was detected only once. CDR3 sequence reads: CASSPPSAANYGYTF. CDR3 DNA: TGTGCCAGCAGTCCACCCTCCGCAGCTAACTATGGCTACACCTTC. The gene calls are TRBV28 and TRBJ1-2; D unresolved. V was shortened by 5 bases and J by 0 bases, with 13 bases between the two germline ends. CDR3 length: 15 residues. Germline values: CDR1 MDHEN, CDR2 SYDVKM.

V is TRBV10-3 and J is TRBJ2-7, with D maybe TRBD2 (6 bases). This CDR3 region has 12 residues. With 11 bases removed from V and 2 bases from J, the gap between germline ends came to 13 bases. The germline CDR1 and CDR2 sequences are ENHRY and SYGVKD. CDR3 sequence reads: CASGTAPYEQYF. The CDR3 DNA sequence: TGTGCCTCCGGGACTGCTCCCTACGAGCAGTACTTC.

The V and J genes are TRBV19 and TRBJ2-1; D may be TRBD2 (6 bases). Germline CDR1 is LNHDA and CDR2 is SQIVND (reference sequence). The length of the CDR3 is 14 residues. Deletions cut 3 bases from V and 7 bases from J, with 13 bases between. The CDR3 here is CASSIRRVENEQFF. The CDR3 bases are TGTGCCAGTAGTATCAGGAGGGTGGAGAATGAGCAGTTCTTC.

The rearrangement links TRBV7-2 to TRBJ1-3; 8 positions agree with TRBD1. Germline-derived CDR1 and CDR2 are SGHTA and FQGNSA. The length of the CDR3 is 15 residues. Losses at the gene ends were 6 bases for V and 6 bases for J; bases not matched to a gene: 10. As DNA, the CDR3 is TGTGCCAGCAGTTTCGCAGGGGGCTGGGAAAACACCATATATTTT. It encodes CASSFAGGWENTIYF.

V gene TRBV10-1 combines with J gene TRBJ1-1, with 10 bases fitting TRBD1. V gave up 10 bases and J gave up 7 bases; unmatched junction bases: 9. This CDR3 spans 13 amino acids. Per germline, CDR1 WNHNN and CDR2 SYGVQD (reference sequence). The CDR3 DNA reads TGCGCCAACCCGGGACAGGGGAAGGGTGAAGCTTTCTTT. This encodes CANPGQGKGEAFF.

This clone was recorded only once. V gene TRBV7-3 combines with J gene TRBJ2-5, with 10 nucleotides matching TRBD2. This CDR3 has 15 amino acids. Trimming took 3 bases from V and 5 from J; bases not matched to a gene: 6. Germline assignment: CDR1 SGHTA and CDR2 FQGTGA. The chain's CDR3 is CASSLEAGGRETQYF. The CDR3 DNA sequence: TGTGCCAGCAGCTTGGAAGCGGGGGGGAGGGAGACCCAGTACTTC. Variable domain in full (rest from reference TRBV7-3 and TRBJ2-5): GAGVSQTPSNKVTEKGKYVELRCDPISGHTALYWYRQSLGQGPEFLIYFQGTGAADDSGLPNDRFFAVRPEGSVSTLKIQRTERGDSAVYLCASSLEAGGRETQYFGPGTRLLVL.

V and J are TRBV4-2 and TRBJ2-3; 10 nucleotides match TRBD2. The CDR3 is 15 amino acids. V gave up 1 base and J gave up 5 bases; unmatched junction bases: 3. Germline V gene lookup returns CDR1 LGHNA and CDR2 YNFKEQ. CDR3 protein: CASSQVAGGVDTQYF. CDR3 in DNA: TGTGCCAGCAGCCAAGTAGCGGGAGGTGTAGATACGCAGTATTTT.